The source of this T cell receptor beta chain is a study of cytomegalovirus exposure and HLA in healthy donors. Findings of the study overall: Most observed TCR sequences were rare, whereas some public TCRs were detected in many donors.

The germline CDR1 and CDR2 sequences are MNHNS and SASEGT. V trimming: 5 bases; J trimming: 4 bases; junction bases outside the gene matches: 5. The CDR3 is 15 amino acids. Concerning this clone: Its antigen remains unknown. The sample contains more than one DNA sequence encoding this CDR3.

The donors belonged to the approximately 130-subject validation cohort, separate from the roughly 710-subject first cohort. The assay was immunoSEQ multiplex PCR, and TCRdb's table has in-frame clones only and misses some. The sample has around 150,000 clones, 91% seen once. Specimen: PBMCs. The clonotype comes from a woman aged 18-29 years in good health and CMV-seropositive. The V call is TRBV6-1, the J call TRBJ2-1; TRBD2 agrees at 10 bases. In nucleotides, the CDR3 is TGTGCCAGCAGTCCGCTAGCGGGAGATTACAATGAGCAGTTCTTC. Protein product: CASSPLAGDYNEQFF.